Described below is a single TCR beta chain sequence and its context. Its antigen is not known. With 60 Vbeta and 13 Jbeta primers, the PCR was carried out. The protocol was immunoSEQ multiplex PCR, while the TCRdb copy is restricted to in-frame clones and leaves out a portion. The sample carries 120,000 to 150,000 clones, roughly 85% recorded once. Unrecorded immune exposures were likely, despite nominal health at sampling. This CDR3 has 11 amino acids. V lost 3 bases and J lost 12, with 11 bases in between. CDR1 is DFQATT, CDR2 SNEGSKA, per germline (reference sequence). This entry belongs to a study of cytomegalovirus exposure and HLA in healthy donors. The study's findings and limits: The only immune exposure information that was available was CMV serostatus. One later analysis reportedly identified an Asian-associated ancestry cluster that showed fewer N-insertions than the approximately 670-donor mean. From TCR beta sequences, most subjects' HLA-A and HLA-B alleles were reportedly predicted accurately.

Sequenced: PBMCs. The chain links TRBV20-1 to TRBJ1-4; D gene unclear. This clonotype was obtained from a male donor in good health and CMV-seronegative. The CDR3 region is CSASAGWELFF. CDR3 in DNA: TGCAGTGCTAGTGCGGGTTGGGAACTGTTTTTT.